These T cell receptor beta chains were read from a single sample in a study of blood T cell repertoires in COVID-19. Assay: immunoSEQ multiplex PCR; the TCRdb copy retains only in-frame clones and omits some. The top ten clones hold 2.9% of a sample with about 180,000 clones, around 87% of them seen once. Source material: peripheral blood. These TCRs come from a woman aged 25 to 39 with active or convalescent COVID-19. CDR3s include the opening cysteine and the closing phenylalanine or tryptophan. The order of the fields is J gene, D gene, clone size, V gene, CDR3 length, CDR3 protein, CDR3 DNA. D genes are given only for firm matches. The size of a clone is reported for some rows only, either as once, few or many, or as a class for expanded clones.

J: TRBJ1-2; D: NA; size: NA; V: TRBV2; length: 12; CDR3: CASRQVLEGYTF; DNA: TGTGCCAGCAGACAGGTTCTAGAGGGCTACACCTTC
J: TRBJ1-4; D: NA; size: NA; V: TRBV5-1; length: 16; CDR3: CASSLGTSLRWEKLFF; DNA: TGCGCCAGCAGCTTGGGGACATCCTTACGCTGGGAAAAACTGTTTTTT
J: TRBJ2-7; D: TRBD2; size: NA; V: TRBV7-2; length: 15; CDR3: CASSPRTSGSDEQYF; DNA: TGTGCCAGCAGCCCCCGGACTAGCGGGAGTGACGAGCAGTACTTC
J: TRBJ2-7; D: TRBD2; size: NA; V: TRBV27; length: 15; CDR3: CASSLSGRGSYEQYF; DNA: TGTGCCAGCAGTTTAAGCGGGAGGGGGAGCTACGAGCAGTACTTC
J: TRBJ2-3; D: TRBD2; size: NA; V: TRBV24-1; length: 16; CDR3: CATSEWTSGTTDTQYF; DNA: TGTGCCACCAGTGAATGGACTAGCGGTACCACAGATACGCAGTATTTT
J: TRBJ2-6; D: TRBD1; size: NA; V: TRBV19; length: 15; CDR3: CASQTGGSGANVLTF; DNA: TGTGCCAGTCAGACAGGGGGCTCTGGGGCCAACGTCCTGACTTTC
J: TRBJ2-1; D: TRBD2; size: few; V: TRBV11-3; length: 17; CDR3: CASSVGTSGLSYNEQFF; DNA: TGTGCCAGCAGCGTAGGGACTAGCGGGTTATCCTACAATGAGCAGTTCTTC
J: TRBJ1-5; D: NA; size: NA; V: TRBV23-1; length: 14; CDR3: CASSQWPDNQPQHF; DNA: TGCGCCAGCAGTCAATGGCCAGACAATCAGCCCCAGCATTTT
J: TRBJ2-3; D: TRBD1; size: NA; V: TRBV11-2; length: 15; CDR3: CASSWQGASTDTQYF; DNA: TGTGCCAGCAGCTGGCAGGGGGCGAGCACAGATACGCAGTATTTT
J: TRBJ1-2; D: NA; size: NA; V: TRBV18; length: 15; CDR3: CASSENDGGLGGYTF; DNA: TGTGCCAGCTCAGAGAATGACGGAGGCCTGGGTGGCTACACCTTC
J: TRBJ2-5; D: TRBD1; size: NA; V: TRBV7-9; length: 15; CDR3: CASSLVTGGIETQYF; DNA: TGTGCCAGCAGCTTAGTGACAGGGGGCATCGAGACCCAGTACTTC
J: TRBJ1-1; D: TRBD1; size: NA; V: TRBV19; length: 15; CDR3: CASGPRGQMNTEAFF; DNA: TGTGCCAGTGGGCCTCGGGGACAGATGAACACTGAAGCTTTCTTT
J: TRBJ1-4; D: TRBD1; size: NA; V: TRBV5-5; length: 14; CDR3: CASSEGQGNEKLFF; DNA: TGTGCCAGCAGCGAGGGACAGGGAAACGAAAAACTGTTTTTT
J: TRBJ2-7; D: TRBD1; size: NA; V: TRBV2; length: 15; CDR3: CASSRQGIIGYEQYF; DNA: TGTGCCAGCAGTCGACAGGGTATTATAGGCTACGAGCAGTACTTC
J: TRBJ1-6; D: TRBD1; size: NA; V: TRBV11-2; length: 15; CDR3: CASSASGTDNSPLHF; DNA: TGTGCCAGCAGCGCGTCCGGGACAGATAATTCACCCCTCCACTTT
J: TRBJ2-3; D: TRBD2; size: NA; V: TRBV11-3; length: 16; CDR3: CASSLNRGERVDTQYF; DNA: TGTGCCAGCAGCTTGAATCGGGGGGAGCGTGTTGATACGCAGTATTTT
J: TRBJ2-4; D: NA; size: NA; V: TRBV6-5; length: 13; CDR3: CASTQTGVNIQYF; DNA: TGTGCCAGCACACAAACAGGTGTGAACATTCAGTACTTC
J: TRBJ1-1; D: NA; size: few; V: TRBV6-1; length: 15; CDR3: CASSEFFRGGTEAFF; DNA: TGTGCCAGCAGTGAGTTCTTTAGGGGAGGCACTGAAGCTTTCTTT
J: TRBJ2-3; D: NA; size: few; V: TRBV5-1; length: 15; CDR3: CASSPSRGGTDTQYF; DNA: TGCGCCAGCAGCCCATCCAGGGGAGGCACAGATACGCAGTATTTT
J: TRBJ1-1; D: TRBD1; size: NA; V: TRBV7-8; length: 14; CDR3: CASSEDRLSIEAFF; DNA: TGTGCCAGCAGCGAGGACAGGCTATCCATTGAAGCTTTCTTT
J: TRBJ2-6; D: TRBD1; size: NA; V: TRBV7-8; length: 18; CDR3: CASSPGTGITSGANVLTF; DNA: TGTGCCAGCAGCCCCGGGACAGGGATAACCTCTGGGGCCAACGTCCTGACTTTC
J: TRBJ2-7; D: TRBD2; size: NA; V: TRBV13; length: 16; CDR3: CASTRTSGSPPYEQYF; DNA: TGTGCCAGCACCCGGACTAGCGGGAGTCCCCCCTACGAGCAGTACTTC
J: TRBJ2-2; D: NA; size: NA; V: TRBV5-4; length: 15; CDR3: CASSSYRDNTGELFF; DNA: TGTGCCAGCAGCTCCTACAGGGATAACACCGGGGAGCTGTTTTTT
J: TRBJ1-1; D: NA; size: NA; V: TRBV6-5; length: 14; CDR3: CASTILGGRYEAFF; DNA: TGTGCCAGCACCATCTTGGGGGGTCGGTATGAAGCTTTCTTT
J: TRBJ1-1; D: TRBD1; size: NA; V: TRBV5-4; length: 16; CDR3: CASSLLPGQVDTEAFF; DNA: TGTGCCAGCAGCTTGCTACCGGGACAGGTAGACACTGAAGCTTTCTTT
J: TRBJ2-7; D: TRBD2; size: NA; V: TRBV7-9; length: 16; CDR3: CASSSGLARNSYEQYF; DNA: TGTGCCAGCAGCTCGGGACTAGCGCGAAACTCCTACGAGCAGTACTTC
J: TRBJ2-1; D: NA; size: few; V: TRBV7-9; length: 11; CDR3: CASSTAREQFF; DNA: TGTGCCAGCAGCACCGCGCGGGAGCAGTTCTTC
J: TRBJ2-2; D: NA; size: NA; V: TRBV2; length: 19; CDR3: CASSESSGGGTFSGGELFF; DNA: TGTGCCAGCAGTGAATCCTCAGGCGGGGGCACCTTTTCTGGCGGGGAGCTGTTTTTT
J: TRBJ1-2; D: NA; size: NA; V: TRBV27; length: 13; CDR3: CASSSEERKGYTF; DNA: TGTGCCAGCAGTTCGGAAGAGCGGAAAGGCTACACCTTC
J: TRBJ1-5; D: TRBD1; size: NA; V: TRBV28; length: 15; CDR3: CASSLPTGGNQPQHF; DNA: TGTGCCAGCAGTCTTCCTACAGGGGGCAATCAGCCCCAGCATTTT
J: TRBJ1-1; D: NA; size: once; V: TRBV19; length: 13; CDR3: CASRDTGNTEAFF; DNA: TGTGCCAGTAGGGACACAGGGAACACTGAAGCTTTCTTT
J: TRBJ1-2; D: TRBD1; size: NA; V: TRBV10-3; length: 15; CDR3: CAIKGQSPTNYGYTF; DNA: TGTGCCATCAAGGGACAGTCACCTACTAACTATGGCTACACCTTC